This T cell receptor beta chain was retrieved from a study of blood T cell repertoires in COVID-19. Study-wide background: T cells, B-cell-depleted T cells, or PBMCs provided the cDNA or gDNA that served as material.

Ages ranged from roughly 18 to 100 years, with residence in about two dozen US areas. Each participant's cohort was designated according to participant-reported clinical history. The CDR3 has 14 residues. The V and J ends lost 0 bases and 4 bases respectively, with 11 bases between them. CDR1 is SQVTM, CDR2 ANQGSEA, per germline. Only in-frame clones appear in the TCRdb table, and some are missing; sequencing was by immunoSEQ multiplex PCR. Here the sample spans about 320,000 clones, more than 75% being singletons. Sequenced sample: PBMCs or T cells enriched from blood (not recorded which). This chain links TRBV29-1 with TRBJ2-3; TRBD1 is a possible D gene (6 bases). The clonotype was recovered from a man in his 60s who had recovered from COVID-19. CDR3 residues: CSVEDRKGADTQYF. CDR3 sequence (DNA): TGCAGCGTTGAAGATCGAAAGGGGGCAGATACGCAGTATTTT.